In its sample, the clone carrying this T cell receptor (beta chain) was seen once. Its antigen is not known. This likely comes from a read error, as the CDR3 has no conserved phenylalanine or tryptophan at its end. It is unclear where the CDR3 begins or ends on the DNA, so no DNA is shown, and the CDR3 is as TCRdb lists it. These data come from a study of read filtering for tumor transcriptome and immune sequencing. Study-level information: The cohort had over 16 men and over eleven women aged roughly 40 to 90, mean roughly 66 years. Whole-transcriptome libraries were prepared after DNase treatment. Notes on the study in general: Dropping single-read clonotypes raised IR-seq and RNA-seq shared-clonotype correlation.

The library was built from about 400 ng RNA with molecular barcoded adaptors for alpha/delta and beta/gamma chains. Via MiXCR, TCRdb re-called the reads, giving one row per CDR3 protein. Among under 150,000 distinct CDR3 sequences listed, approximately 13% were seen once. CDR1 and CDR2 (germline): LNHNV, YYDKDF (reference sequence). The CDR3 is 17 amino acids long, termini counted. The receptor was derived from a donor at least 40 years old with multiple myeloma. The chain recombines TRBV15 with TRBJ2-5; the table's D call, TRBD1, was not checked against the DNA. Material: a population of CD138-negative cells sorted from bone marrow. CDR3 loop: CATSRTRGRGRPETQYL.